The rows below give T cell receptor beta chains drawn from one sample of a study of identical twins. TCRdb re-derived calls from the 5' RACE reads in MiXCR, one entry per CDR3 protein. Of nearly 650,000 distinct CDR3 sequences in the sample, under 8.5% were seen once. These data were also filed under a second study, of yellow fever vaccine responses in identical twins.

Sequencing used PBMCs. These receptors came from a woman aged 18-35 years in good health. Both conserved end residues are part of each CDR3. The D gene is left open where the match is weak. A clone size is listed for some rows: how often the clone was seen (once, few, many), or a class if it is expanded.

j_call: TRBJ2-1; d_call: TRBD2; clone_size: many; v_call: TRBV9; cdr3_aa: CASKKSASGEQFF; cdr3_nt: TGTGCCAGCAAGAAGTCTGCTAGCGGTGAGCAGTTCTTC
j_call: TRBJ2-2; d_call: TRBD1; clone_size: many; v_call: TRBV12-3/TRBV12-4; cdr3_aa: CASRPGGQGITGELFF; cdr3_nt: TGTGCCAGCAGGCCTGGGGGACAGGGAATCACCGGGGAGCTGTTTTTT
j_call: TRBJ2-7; d_call: .; clone_size: few; v_call: TRBV6-5; cdr3_aa: CASSYSWKGPYEQYF; cdr3_nt: TGTGCCAGCAGTTACTCCTGGAAGGGGCCCTACGAGCAGTACTTC
j_call: TRBJ1-4; d_call: TRBD1; clone_size: .; v_call: TRBV5-5; cdr3_aa: CASSWQGQGNEKLFF; cdr3_nt: TGTGCCAGCAGCTGGCAGGGACAGGGTAATGAAAAACTGTTTTTT
j_call: TRBJ1-2; d_call: .; clone_size: few; v_call: TRBV7-2; cdr3_aa: CASSFQQGPGTF; cdr3_nt: TGTGCCAGCAGCTTTCAACAGGGCCCGGGGACCTTC
j_call: TRBJ2-1; d_call: .; clone_size: .; v_call: TRBV12-3/TRBV12-4; cdr3_aa: CASSWRGNGEQFF; cdr3_nt: TGTGCCAGCAGTTGGAGAGGGAACGGTGAGCAGTTCTTC
j_call: TRBJ1-2; d_call: .; clone_size: .; v_call: TRBV10-3; cdr3_aa: CAISDNPDYGYTF; cdr3_nt: TGTGCCATCAGTGATAACCCGGATTATGGCTACACCTTC
j_call: TRBJ2-7; d_call: .; clone_size: .; v_call: TRBV2; cdr3_aa: CASSDGETYYEQYF; cdr3_nt: TGTGCCAGCAGTGATGGGGAGACTTACTACGAGCAGTACTTC
j_call: TRBJ2-5; d_call: .; clone_size: many; v_call: TRBV20-1; cdr3_aa: CSAMQETQYF; cdr3_nt: TGCAGTGCGATGCAAGAGACCCAGTACTTC
j_call: TRBJ2-1; d_call: TRBD2; clone_size: .; v_call: TRBV29-1; cdr3_aa: CSVGLASGASGQFF; cdr3_nt: TGCAGCGTTGGTTTGGCTAGCGGGGCCTCGGGGCAGTTCTTC
j_call: TRBJ2-1; d_call: TRBD2; clone_size: many; v_call: TRBV20-1; cdr3_aa: CSARDETSGPYNEQFF; cdr3_nt: TGCAGTGCTAGAGACGAGACTAGCGGCCCTTACAATGAGCAGTTCTTC
j_call: TRBJ2-1; d_call: .; clone_size: few; v_call: TRBV29-1; cdr3_aa: CSYAHNEQFF; cdr3_nt: TGCAGCTACGCCCACAATGAGCAGTTCTTC
j_call: TRBJ2-2; d_call: .; clone_size: many; v_call: TRBV28; cdr3_aa: CASSFSRGGTGELFF; cdr3_nt: TGTGCCAGCAGTTTTAGCAGGGGCGGCACCGGGGAGCTGTTTTTT
j_call: TRBJ1-2; d_call: .; clone_size: few; v_call: TRBV7-8; cdr3_aa: CASSLVDHGYTF; cdr3_nt: TGTGCCAGCAGCTTAGTGGACCATGGCTACACCTTC
j_call: TRBJ2-1; d_call: .; clone_size: many; v_call: TRBV12-3/TRBV12-4; cdr3_aa: CASSLGGAGTRYNEQFF; cdr3_nt: TGTGCCAGCAGTTTAGGAGGGGCCGGGACACGTTACAATGAGCAGTTCTTC
j_call: TRBJ2-2; d_call: .; clone_size: .; v_call: TRBV5-1; cdr3_aa: CASSVGAGKTGELFF; cdr3_nt: TGCGCCAGCAGCGTTGGGGCAGGGAAAACCGGGGAGCTGTTTTTT
j_call: TRBJ1-2; d_call: TRBD1; clone_size: many; v_call: TRBV5-1; cdr3_aa: CASSLRRGPGGHDGYTF; cdr3_nt: TGCGCCAGCAGCTTGAGGCGTGGGCCAGGGGGGCATGATGGCTACACCTTC
j_call: TRBJ2-1; d_call: .; clone_size: many; v_call: TRBV9; cdr3_aa: CASSVETQAGEQFF; cdr3_nt: TGTGCCAGCAGCGTAGAAACCCAGGCGGGTGAGCAGTTCTTC
j_call: TRBJ2-1; d_call: TRBD2; clone_size: .; v_call: TRBV20-1; cdr3_aa: CSARSGADSYNEQFF; cdr3_nt: TGCAGTGCTCGTAGCGGGGCCGACTCCTACAATGAGCAGTTCTTC
j_call: TRBJ2-7; d_call: TRBD2; clone_size: .; v_call: TRBV6-1; cdr3_aa: CASRTGTSGTSYEQYF; cdr3_nt: TGTGCCAGCAGGACCGGGACTAGCGGGACCTCCTACGAGCAGTACTTC
j_call: TRBJ2-2; d_call: .; clone_size: many; v_call: TRBV9; cdr3_aa: CASSVVSSTGELFF; cdr3_nt: TGTGCCAGCAGCGTAGTATCGTCGACCGGGGAGCTGTTTTTT
j_call: TRBJ1-1; d_call: .; clone_size: many; v_call: TRBV5-1; cdr3_aa: CASSLVGTLNTEAFF; cdr3_nt: TGTGCCAGCAGTTTAGTTGGGACATTGAACACTGAAGCTTTCTTT
j_call: TRBJ1-1; d_call: .; clone_size: many; v_call: TRBV29-1; cdr3_aa: CSGLELETEAFF; cdr3_nt: TGCAGCGGACTGGAGCTAGAGACTGAAGCTTTCTTT
j_call: TRBJ2-3; d_call: TRBD2; clone_size: few; v_call: TRBV20-1; cdr3_aa: CSALLRGGVTPTDTQYF; cdr3_nt: TGCAGTGCGCTACTCCGGGGGGGGGTTACCCCCACAGATACGCAGTATTTT
j_call: TRBJ2-3; d_call: TRBD1; clone_size: few; v_call: TRBV6-2/TRBV6-3; cdr3_aa: CASRGQGVTDTQYF; cdr3_nt: TGTGCCAGCAGAGGACAGGGGGTCACAGATACGCAGTATTTT
j_call: TRBJ1-5; d_call: .; clone_size: .; v_call: TRBV20-1; cdr3_aa: CSVGRSPTGNQPQHF; cdr3_nt: TGCAGTGTCGGACGATCGCCCACTGGCAATCAGCCCCAGCATTTT
j_call: TRBJ1-2; d_call: TRBD1; clone_size: .; v_call: TRBV7-8; cdr3_aa: CASSLVAKRTGTNYGYTF; cdr3_nt: TGTGCCAGCAGCTTAGTGGCTAAAAGGACAGGGACCAACTATGGCTACACCTTC
j_call: TRBJ2-1; d_call: .; clone_size: few; v_call: TRBV24-1; cdr3_aa: CATSDLGSGGNEQFF; cdr3_nt: TGTGCCACCAGTGATTTAGGTAGCGGAGGGAATGAGCAGTTCTTC
j_call: TRBJ1-6; d_call: TRBD1; clone_size: .; v_call: TRBV14; cdr3_aa: CASSQRTGKNSPLHF; cdr3_nt: TGTGCCAGCAGCCAGCGGACAGGGAAAAATTCACCCCTCCACTTT
j_call: TRBJ2-7; d_call: .; clone_size: .; v_call: TRBV28; cdr3_aa: CASSTPRELRDYEQYF; cdr3_nt: TGTGCCAGCTCTACCCCCCGGGAACTGCGGGACTACGAGCAGTACTTC
j_call: TRBJ1-5; d_call: TRBD1; clone_size: .; v_call: TRBV19; cdr3_aa: CATIDRVGGNQPQHF; cdr3_nt: TGTGCCACTATCGACAGGGTAGGTGGCAATCAGCCCCAGCATTTT
j_call: TRBJ2-2; d_call: .; clone_size: few; v_call: TRBV6-1; cdr3_aa: CASKTQSPNTGELFF; cdr3_nt: TGTGCCAGCAAAACACAGAGCCCGAACACCGGGGAGCTGTTTTTT
j_call: TRBJ2-1; d_call: TRBD2; clone_size: .; v_call: TRBV24-1; cdr3_aa: CATSDLREGGGEQFF; cdr3_nt: TGTGCCACCAGTGACTTGCGGGAGGGAGGTGGGGAGCAGTTCTTC